This TCR beta chain was sequenced in a study of blood T cell repertoires in COVID-19. Original analysis: Counts of nucleated cells, estimated from reference gene primer amplification, were obtained. Sequenced by immunoSEQ multiplex PCR; TCRdb stores in-frame clones only, minus some. The DNA was the basis for D and trimming; V, J and clone size are from that table. The table includes about 85,000 clones, roughly 90% detected once. CDR1 and CDR2 (germline): SGHAT, FQNNGV. Trimming shortened V by 2 bases and J by 4 bases, and 7 bases separated the two germline ends. The CDR3 runs to 13 residues. This TCR came from a human donor with active COVID-19. The donor label of this sample is uncertain. The sequencing input was peripheral blood. The chain recombines TRBV11-2 with TRBJ2-3; possibly TRBD1 for D (5 bases). In DNA, the CDR3 is TGTGCCAGCAGCTTAACAGGTCCAGATACGCAGTATTTT. As protein: CASSLTGPDTQYF.